Listed below are T cell receptor beta chains from one sample, sequenced in a study of CD4 T cells in relation to SARS-CoV-2 and coronaviruses. Sequenced by immunoSEQ multiplex PCR; TCRdb stores in-frame clones only, minus some. The table lists roughly 18,000 clones, about 78% of them singletons, with roughly a fifth in the top ten. The antigens for these receptors are not known. Sequences were obtained from CD4+ T cells from PBMCs, cultured in vitro. The receptors shown here come from a human donor in good health. Each CDR3 is given with its conserved first and last residue. The D gene is left open where the match is weak. Expanded clones get a size class; other rows say once, few or many, or leave the size out.

CDR3nt: TGTGCCAGCAGTGACTCAGGGCTTACCAATGAGCAGTTCTTC; CDR3aa: CASSDSGLTNEQFF; j_gene: TRBJ2-1; v_gene: TRBV6-4; abundance: -; d_gene: -
CDR3nt: TGCGCCAGCAGCCAAGGCTTGGGACAGGGCGCAGATACGCAGTATTTT; CDR3aa: CASSQGLGQGADTQYF; j_gene: TRBJ2-3; v_gene: TRBV4-1; abundance: -; d_gene: TRBD1
CDR3nt: TGTGCCAGCAGGGCGGGAGGGTACAATGAGCAGTTCTTC; CDR3aa: CASRAGGYNEQFF; j_gene: TRBJ2-1; v_gene: TRBV7-9; abundance: -; d_gene: TRBD2
CDR3nt: TGTGCCAGCAGTGAAACAGGGGGCTCTGGAAACACCATATATTTT; CDR3aa: CASSETGGSGNTIYF; j_gene: TRBJ1-3; v_gene: TRBV2; abundance: -; d_gene: TRBD1
CDR3nt: TGTGCCAGCAGCTTTACAGACTATGGCTACACCTTC; CDR3aa: CASSFTDYGYTF; j_gene: TRBJ1-2; v_gene: TRBV7-8; abundance: -; d_gene: -
CDR3nt: TGTGCCACCAGCAGAACGGGACAGTTTGGTATGAACACTGAAGCTTTCTTT; CDR3aa: CATSRTGQFGMNTEAFF; j_gene: TRBJ1-1; v_gene: TRBV15; abundance: -; d_gene: TRBD1
CDR3nt: TGTGCCAGCAGTTTATCCGGTCGAACTAATGAAAAACTGTTTTTT; CDR3aa: CASSLSGRTNEKLFF; j_gene: TRBJ1-4; v_gene: TRBV28; abundance: -; d_gene: -
CDR3nt: TGTGCCAGCAGCCAACTAGCCGTCAATGAGCAGTTCTTC; CDR3aa: CASSQLAVNEQFF; j_gene: TRBJ2-1; v_gene: TRBV3-1/TRBV3-2; abundance: -; d_gene: -
CDR3nt: TGCGCCAGCAGCCAAGTTCCTGGCCCCGACCATGGAAAACTGTTTTTT; CDR3aa: CASSQVPGPDHGKLFF; j_gene: TRBJ1-4; v_gene: TRBV4-1; abundance: -; d_gene: -
CDR3nt: TGTGCCACCAGACCCGGGACAGGGGTTTTCCCAAAAACCAGGTCTCTCCCCTACGAGCAGTACTTC; CDR3aa: CATRPGTGVFPKTRSLPYEQYF; j_gene: TRBJ2-7; v_gene: TRBV24-1; abundance: -; d_gene: TRBD1
CDR3nt: TGTGCCAGCAGCGCCCGAGGAGGGGGGGAGACCCAGTACTTC; CDR3aa: CASSARGGGETQYF; j_gene: TRBJ2-5; v_gene: TRBV3-1/TRBV3-2; abundance: -; d_gene: -
CDR3nt: TGCGCCAGCAGCTTGGTGGCCAGGTCCTCTGGAAACACCATATATTTT; CDR3aa: CASSLVARSSGNTIYF; j_gene: TRBJ1-3; v_gene: TRBV5-1; abundance: -; d_gene: -
CDR3nt: TGTGCCAGCAGCAAAGCCTCTCACAGATACGAGCAGTACTTC; CDR3aa: CASSKASHRYEQYF; j_gene: TRBJ2-7; v_gene: TRBV21-1; abundance: -; d_gene: -
CDR3nt: TGTGCCACCAGCTGGAGACCACTTCGGACTAGCGGCTCCTACGAGCAGTACTTC; CDR3aa: CATSWRPLRTSGSYEQYF; j_gene: TRBJ2-7; v_gene: TRBV15; abundance: -; d_gene: TRBD2
CDR3nt: TGTGCCAGCAGCTTACCGGCCAGGGCCGGGGGCTATGGCTACACCTTC; CDR3aa: CASSLPARAGGYGYTF; j_gene: TRBJ1-2; v_gene: TRBV7-9; abundance: -; d_gene: -
CDR3nt: TGTGCCAGCAGTCTGTGGCTAGCGGGGGCCGATACGCAGTATTTT; CDR3aa: CASSLWLAGADTQYF; j_gene: TRBJ2-3; v_gene: TRBV11-2; abundance: once; d_gene: TRBD2
CDR3nt: TGTGCCAGCAGCTTAGTTGAAGATTCACCCCTCCACTTT; CDR3aa: CASSLVEDSPLHF; j_gene: TRBJ1-6; v_gene: TRBV7-3; abundance: -; d_gene: -
CDR3nt: TGTGCCAGCAGCCCAAGACGGGGGGCGATGAACACTGAAGCTTTCTTT; CDR3aa: CASSPRRGAMNTEAFF; j_gene: TRBJ1-1; v_gene: TRBV7-8; abundance: -; d_gene: -
CDR3nt: TGTGCCAGCAGCGGACAACAGGGCTTCCCTGGGGCCAACGTCCTGACTTTC; CDR3aa: CASSGQQGFPGANVLTF; j_gene: TRBJ2-6; v_gene: TRBV5-4; abundance: -; d_gene: -
CDR3nt: TGCGCCAGCAGCTTCGGACTAGCGGGATCGGCTCCCCAATACAATGAGCAGTTCTTC; CDR3aa: CASSFGLAGSAPQYNEQFF; j_gene: TRBJ2-1; v_gene: TRBV5-1; abundance: -; d_gene: TRBD2
CDR3nt: TGTGCCACCAGTGAAACAGGGACTGGGGCCAACGTCCTGACTTTC; CDR3aa: CATSETGTGANVLTF; j_gene: TRBJ2-6; v_gene: TRBV24-1; abundance: -; d_gene: -
CDR3nt: TGTGCCAGCTCCCGTCCCCCGGGACAGGGTCTGTCTGAAGCTTTCTTT; CDR3aa: CASSRPPGQGLSEAFF; j_gene: TRBJ1-1; v_gene: TRBV18; abundance: -; d_gene: TRBD1